This passage covers 16 T cell receptor beta chains from one sample sequenced in a study of shared clonotypes between healthy human individuals. TCRdb's table, derived via immunoSEQ multiplex PCR, lists solely in-frame clones and lacks some. The sample lists 980,000 or so clones, around 80% seen once, with 1.5% in the top ten. Sequenced sample: memory CD4+ T cells sorted from blood. Subset specified: CD45RA-negative fraction. The source is a man between 18 and 35 years old in good health.

This clone occurred many times. The chain joins TRBV4-3 to TRBJ2-3, with 9 nucleotides matching TRBD2. The CDR3 spans 17 residues. CDR1 and CDR2 from the germline V gene are LGHNA and YSLEER. With 0 bases clipped from V and 3 bases from J, the junction kept 7 bases outside the gene matches. The CDR3 bases are TGCGCCAGCAGCCAAGATCGGCGGGAGGGCCAGACAGATACGCAGTATTTT. It translates to CASSQDRREGQTDTQYF.

This chain joins TRBV5-1 and TRBJ2-3, with D uncertain. Per the germline V gene, CDR1 is SGHRS and CDR2 is YFSETQ. The CDR3 runs 11 residues. Trimming removed 0 bases from V and 12 bases from J, with 8 bases in between. CDR3 in DNA: TGCGCCAGCAGCTTGGAATTCGCCCAGTATTTT. Encoded protein: CASSLEFAQYF. Drawing the rest from reference TRBV5-1 and TRBJ2-3, the complete variable domain is KAGVTQTPRYLIKTRGQQVTLSCSPISGHRSVSWYQQTPGQGLQFLFEYFSETQRNKGNFPGRFSGRQFSNSRSEMNVSTLELGDSALYLCASSLEFAQYFGPGTRLTVL.

Regarding this clone: The sample holds other DNA sequences that translate to the same CDR3. The chain links TRBV27 to TRBJ1-2, with 8 bases identical to TRBD1. CDR3 length equals 15 residues. Trimming cost V 6 bases and J 0 bases; bases outside gene matches: 6. Germline V CDR1 and CDR2: MNHEY, SMNVEV (reference sequence). The CDR3 region is CASSLQGGTNYGYTF. Here the CDR3 DNA reads TGTGCCAGCAGCCTACAGGGGGGTACTAACTATGGCTACACCTTC.

This clone was seen many times. The chain recombines TRBV11-2 with TRBJ1-3; no clear D gene. The CDR3 loop spans 14 amino acids. From germline, CDR1 is SGHAT and CDR2 FQNNGV. Trimming left V 4 bases short and J 4 bases short, with 11 bases between. CDR3 in DNA: TGTGCCAGCAGCTCGTCAGTAGGGGGAAACACCATATATTTT. Translated, it gives CASSSSVGGNTIYF.

A few counts support this clone. The chain recombines TRBV10-1 with TRBJ2-7; unclear D gene. Germline CDR1 WNHNN, CDR2 SYGVQD (reference sequence). CDR3 length equals 11 residues. The germline V and J ends were trimmed by 6 bases and 0 bases, with 3 bases remaining between them. CDR3: CASSSSYEQYF. As DNA, the CDR3 is TGCGCCAGCAGCAGCTCCTACGAGCAGTACTTC.

This sequence joins TRBV11-2 and TRBJ2-1; 7 nucleotides line up with TRBD1. CDR1 SGHAT and CDR2 FQNNGV come from the germline V gene. The CDR3 contains 17 residues. The V segment lost 1 base and the J segment 2 bases; nucleotides outside the gene matches: 8. The CDR3 nucleotides are TGTGCCAGCAGCTTAGGGACAGGCTACGGGACCTACAATGAGCAGTTCTTC. Translating it yields CASSLGTGYGTYNEQFF.

This clone turned up a few times. The chain joins TRBV29-1 to TRBJ2-7; 7 bases line up with TRBD1. Germline V gives CDR1 SQVTM, CDR2 ANQGSEA. V shed 7 bases, J shed 0 bases, and the junction held 15 bases outside the gene matches. This CDR3 comprises 16 residues. CDR3 DNA: TGCAGCGCCATTAGGGGGCAGGGGTCAAGCTCCTACGAGCAGTACTTC. Translating gives CSAIRGQGSSSYEQYF.

The J gene is TRBJ2-5, the V gene TRBV7-2; perhaps TRBD2 as D (5 bases). CDR1 and CDR2 from the germline V gene are SGHTA and FQGNSA. This CDR3 contains 15 residues. Deletions cut 5 bases from V and 2 bases from J, with 15 bases between. The CDR3 DNA reads as TGTGCCAGCAGCCCCGGTGGAAGCGGACAAGAGACCCAGTACTTC. Protein sequence: CASSPGGSGQETQYF.

The chain joins TRBV28 to TRBJ2-3, with a tentative D call TRBD2 (6 bases). There are 15 residues in the CDR3. Trimming stripped 5 bases from V and 3 bases from J, with 15 bases between. The germline gives CDR1 MDHEN, CDR2 SYDVKM. In DNA, the CDR3 is TGTGCCAGCAGTACCCCGGGGGATAAGACAGATACGCAGTATTTT. Its translation: CASSTPGDKTDTQYF.

V usage is TRBV2 and J usage is TRBJ2-7; 8 bases are a match to TRBD1. The CDR3 loop spans 15 amino acids. From germline, CDR1 is SNHLY and CDR2 FYNNEI. Germline trimming cut 4 bases from V and 0 bases from J; bases unmatched to any gene: 5. As DNA, the CDR3 is TGTGCCAGCAGTGCGGACAGGGCCATCTCCTACGAGCAGTACTTC. This gives the protein CASSADRAISYEQYF.

The chain is built from TRBV28 and TRBJ1-5; a possible D gene is TRBD1 (5 bases). CDR1 is MDHEN and CDR2 is SYDVKM in the germline V gene. The CDR3 has 13 residues. Trimming removed 8 bases at V and 6 bases at J, with 14 bases between. The CDR3, as DNA: TGTGCCAGCGGGTCGGGACGTAGTCAGCCCCAGCATTTT. This encodes CASGSGRSQPQHF.

A remark on this clone: This may arise from a read error, as a much more abundant clone is one base away. This rearrangement joins TRBV7-2 to TRBJ1-3; weak D call: TRBD1 (6 bases). This CDR3 contains 14 residues. The germline V and J ends were trimmed by 5 bases and 0 bases, with 8 bases remaining between them. The V gene's germline CDR1 is SGHTA and CDR2 FQGNSA. In DNA, the CDR3 is TGTGCCAGCAGCCGGGACACCTCTGGAAACACCATATATTTT. Protein product: CASSRDTSGNTIYF.

The J gene is TRBJ1-1, the V gene TRBV9; 9 nucleotides line up with TRBD1. Germline loops: CDR1 SGDLS, CDR2 YYNGEE. The CDR3 covers 13 residues. The junction had 3 bases not matched to a gene; V was cut back by 4 bases and J by 5 bases. The DNA of the CDR3 is TGTGCCAGCAGCAAACAGGGGGCGACTGAAGCTTTCTTT. Translating gives CASSKQGATEAFF.

On this clone itself: Other DNA sequences in the sample encode the same CDR3. The chain links TRBV19 to TRBJ1-2, with D possibly TRBD1 on 5 matching bases. The CDR3 contains 13 residues. The germline gives CDR1 LNHDA, CDR2 SQIVND (reference sequence). Trimming left V 6 bases short and J 2 bases short, with 10 bases between. For the CDR3, the DNA is TGTGCCAGTAGCCGGGACGGGAACTATGGCTACACCTTC. This codes for CASSRDGNYGYTF.

A remark on this clone: Distinct nucleotide sequences in the sample also encode this CDR3. V and J are TRBV6-1 and TRBJ2-6; no definite D call. The CDR3 loop spans 13 amino acids. The V end lost 6 bases, the J end lost 0 bases, and 3 bases lay between the germline ends. Germline loops: CDR1 MNHNS, CDR2 SASEGT. CDR3 in amino acids: CASRDSGANVLTF. In DNA, the CDR3 is TGTGCCAGCAGAGACTCTGGGGCCAACGTCCTGACTTTC.

The V gene is TRBV5-1, the J gene TRBJ2-5; D may be TRBD2 (7 bases). CDR1 and CDR2 from the germline V gene are SGHRS and YFSETQ. The CDR3 spans 15 residues. V lost 1 base, J lost 5 bases, and 15 bases lay in between. The CDR3 DNA is TGCGCCAGCAGCTTGATCGGGGGGCTTCGGGAGACCCAGTACTTC. It translates to CASSLIGGLRETQYF.